Included here is one T cell receptor beta chain sequence, with context. As yet, its antigen is unknown. CDR1 and CDR2 from the germline V gene are SGHNT and YYREEE (reference sequence). J was trimmed by 6 bases and V by 0 bases; bases with no gene match: 9. CDR3 size: 16 residues. Markers CD45RO/CCR7/CD25/CD127/CD95/CD27 served to sort CD4+ naive, central memory, regulatory and stem cell-like memory cells. The whole isolated RNA underwent reverse transcription, so sequencing captured expressed TCRB transcripts. Data came from immunoSEQ multiplex PCR; TCRdb stores just in-frame clones and leaves some out. The profile covers roughly 250,000 clones, with 9.6% appearing a single time and around 0.031% taken by the ten largest. This record comes from a study of beta chain features in type 1 diabetes. Study observations and caveats: Patients' naive, central memory and Treg TCRB repertoires seemed closer to one another than those of healthy donors.

The chain is built from TRBV5-4 and TRBJ2-1; 7 bases are a match to TRBD2. The source is a woman under 30 in good health. Sequenced material: naive CD4+ T cells from blood. CDR3 DNA sequence: TGTGCCAGCAGCTTGGCCACACTAGCGACGCTCAATGAGCAGTTCTTC. This translates into CASSLATLATLNEQFF. The full variable domain, rest sourced from reference TRBV5-4 and TRBJ2-1, is ETGVTQSPTHLIKTRGQQVTLRCSSQSGHNTVSWYQQALGQGPQFIFQYYREEENGRGNFPPRFSGLQFPNYSSELNVNALELDDSALYLCASSLATLATLNEQFFGPGTRLTVL.